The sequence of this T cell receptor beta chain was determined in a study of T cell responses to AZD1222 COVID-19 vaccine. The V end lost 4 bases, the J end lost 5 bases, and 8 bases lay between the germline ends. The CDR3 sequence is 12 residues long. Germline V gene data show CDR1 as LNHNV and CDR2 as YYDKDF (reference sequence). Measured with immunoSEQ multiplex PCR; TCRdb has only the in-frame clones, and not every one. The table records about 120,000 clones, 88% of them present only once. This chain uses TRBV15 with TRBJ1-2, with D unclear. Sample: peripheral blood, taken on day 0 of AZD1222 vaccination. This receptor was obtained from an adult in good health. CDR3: CATSMAEYGYTF. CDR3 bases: TGTGCCACCAGCATGGCTGAATATGGCTACACCTTC.